The 16 T cell receptor beta chains below come from one sample, sequenced in a study of T cells in localized non-small cell lung cancer. The data were produced by immunoSEQ multiplex PCR, yet TCRdb's version contains in-frame clones alone and is incomplete. The sample gives tens of thousands of clones, roughly 88% of which show up once; under 2.5% is in the top ten. This sample comprised peripheral blood, obtained before any cancer treatment. Receptors were obtained from a woman aged 35-75 years with stage I lung adenocarcinoma.

This chain connects TRBV5-1 to TRBJ2-6; D ambiguous. Germline V lookup: CDR1 SGHRS, CDR2 YFSETQ. V lost 5 bases to trimming and J lost 0 bases, with 9 bases between them. The CDR3 runs to 15 residues. CDR3: CASSRSHSGANVLTF. The CDR3 region has the DNA TGCGCCAGCAGTCGAAGTCACTCTGGGGCCAACGTCCTGACTTTC. Based on the CDR3 plus reference TRBV5-1 and TRBJ2-6, the full variable domain is KAGVTQTPRYLIKTRGQQVTLSCSPISGHRSVSWYQQTPGQGLQFLFEYFSETQRNKGNFPGRFSGRQFSNSRSEMNVSTLELGDSALYLCASSRSHSGANVLTFGAGSRLTVL.

This sequence joins TRBV6-5 and TRBJ2-7, with 7 bases that match TRBD1. The germline V gene has CDR1 MNHEY and CDR2 SVGAGI. Trimming cost V 8 bases and J 2 bases; bases outside gene matches: 6. The CDR3 sequence is 13 residues long. CDR3 DNA sequence: TGTGCCAGCGCCGGGGACAGTGCCTACGAGCAGTACTTC. Amino acids: CASAGDSAYEQYF.

The chain couples TRBV6-6 to TRBJ2-3; a possible D gene is TRBD2 (6 bases). The CDR3 extends over 14 amino acids. Germline CDR1 reads MNHNY; CDR2 reads SVGAGI (reference sequence). Trimming removed 5 bases at V and 2 bases at J, with 11 bases between. CDR3 in amino acids: CASSRGLVTDTQYF. In DNA, the CDR3 is TGTGCCAGCAGTCGGGGACTCGTCACAGATACGCAGTATTTT.

The CDR3 DNA reads TGTGCCAGCAGTGATTCAGGGGGCGGGCAGTTCTTC. It encodes CASSDSGGGQFF. The chain recombines TRBV6-4 with TRBJ2-1, with 8 bases fitting TRBD1. Germline values: CDR1 MRHNA, CDR2 SNTAGT. V shed 3 bases and J 12 bases; nucleotides not matched to a gene: 4. This CDR3 has 12 amino acids.

The count of this clone is one. This rearrangement joins TRBV7-2 to TRBJ2-3; D is uncertain. Germline V gene data show CDR1 as SGHTA and CDR2 as FQGNSA. The V end was cut by 1 base, the J end by 1 base, with 9 bases between. This CDR3 comprises 15 residues. The CDR3, as DNA: TGTGCCAGCAGCTTAGGGTTCTCTGGCACAGATACGCAGTATTTT. This gives the protein CASSLGFSGTDTQYF.

V and J are TRBV19 and TRBJ2-7, with 7 positions matching TRBD1. Germline V gene data show CDR1 as LNHDA and CDR2 as SQIVND (reference sequence). V lost 4 bases and J lost 0; bases outside the gene matches: 3. The CDR3 runs 14 residues. CDR3 bases: TGTGCCAGTAGTAAATGGGACAGCTCCTACGAGCAGTACTTC. This encodes CASSKWDSSYEQYF.

The chain is built from TRBV11-3 and TRBJ2-2; D is ambiguous. Between the trimmed V and J ends, which lost 4 bases and 7 bases, there was a span of 4 bases. The CDR3 sequence is 11 residues long. Germline V gene data show CDR1 as SGHNT and CDR2 as YENEEA. The CDR3 nucleotides are TGTGCCAGCAGCTACAGCGGGGAGCTGTTTTTT. It specifies CASSYSGELFF.

With respect to this clone: Sequence at one end of the junction differs from germline and may be a read error. This chain uses TRBV7-7 with TRBJ2-1, with D perhaps matching TRBD2 (5 bases). Germline V CDR1 and CDR2: SSHAT, FNYEAQ (reference sequence). This CDR3 is built from 14 residues. The CDR3 DNA sequence: TGTGCTAGCAGCCTGAGCGGTACCTACAATGAGCAGTTCTTC. The encoded protein is CASSLSGTYNEQFF.

The V call is TRBV30, the J call TRBJ1-1; D is unclear. The CDR3 sequence is 13 residues long. V lost 5 bases to trimming and J lost 0 bases, with 10 bases between them. Germline CDR1 reads GTSNPN; CDR2 reads SVGIG (reference sequence). CDR3 region: CAWLAQMNTEAFF. The CDR3 DNA sequence: TGTGCCTGGCTCGCACAGATGAACACTGAAGCTTTCTTT.

The chain uses TRBV19 and TRBJ1-6, with D unclear. The germline gives CDR1 LNHDA, CDR2 SQIVND (reference sequence). Deletions cut 3 bases from V and 2 bases from J, with 5 bases between. The length of the CDR3 is 14 residues. CDR3 loop: CASSIYPYNSPLHF. Here the CDR3 DNA reads TGTGCCAGTAGTATTTATCCCTATAATTCACCCCTCCACTTT.

The chain uses TRBV29-1 and TRBJ2-1; D is unclear. The V end was cut by 6 bases, the J end by 4 bases, with 13 bases between. This CDR3 has 13 residues. Germline CDR1 reads SQVTM; CDR2 reads ANQGSEA. The CDR3 DNA reads as TGCAGCGTCAGACGGACGGTATACAATGAGCAGTTCTTC. This encodes CSVRRTVYNEQFF.

The chain joins TRBV10-3 to TRBJ2-2; a weak D match, TRBD1 (6 bases). V lost 4 bases and J lost 1, with 13 bases in between. Germline-derived CDR1 and CDR2 are ENHRY and SYGVKD. The CDR3 has 16 residues. The CDR3 sequence: CAISGGQGKNTGELFF. CDR3 coding DNA: TGTGCCATCAGTGGGGGGCAGGGGAAGAACACCGGGGAGCTGTTTTTT.

CDR3 residues: CASSLWSGTFNSPLHF. CDR3 coding DNA: TGTGCCAGCAGCTTGTGGAGTGGGACGTTTAATTCACCCCTCCACTTT. The chain recombines TRBV5-6 with TRBJ1-6, with D perhaps matching TRBD1 (5 bases). The CDR3 consists of 16 residues. Germline V gene data show CDR1 as SGHDT and CDR2 as YYEEEE. Trimming cost V 1 base and J 6 bases, with 14 bases left between them.

CDR3 nucleotide sequence: TGTGCCATCAGGCTCGACTTGACGGGTTTTGGAAACACCATATATTTT. Translating it yields CAIRLDLTGFGNTIYF. The rearrangement links TRBV10-3 to TRBJ1-3; no clear D gene. Germline V gene sequence: CDR1 ENHRY, CDR2 SYGVKD. V was clipped by 6 bases and J by 3 bases, with 18 bases between them. The CDR3 length is 16 residues.

The gene calls are TRBV11-3 and TRBJ2-2; 10 positions match TRBD2. J gave up 6 bases and V 1 base, and 8 bases lay outside the gene matches. Germline CDR1 reads SGHNT; CDR2 reads YENEEA. This CDR3 is 17 amino acids long. CDR3 bases: TGTGCCAGCAGCTTAGGCACCGGGACTAGCGCCCCCGGGGAGCTGTTTTTT. It yields the protein CASSLGTGTSAPGELFF. Together with reference TRBV11-3 and TRBJ2-2, the CDR3 gives the full variable domain: EAGVVQSPRYKIIEKKQPVAFWCNPISGHNTLYWYLQNLGQGPELLIRYENEEAVDDSQLPKDRFSAERLKGVDSTLKIQPAELGDSAVYLCASSLGTGTSAPGELFFGEGSRLTVL.

This chain links TRBV9 with TRBJ2-4; D not resolved. With 0 bases removed from V and 0 bases from J, the gap between germline ends came to 7 bases. From germline, CDR1 is SGDLS and CDR2 YYNGEE. The CDR3 extends over 15 amino acids. The CDR3 DNA reads as TGTGCCAGCAGCGTAGCAGACACAGCCAAAAACATTCAGTACTTC. This translates into CASSVADTAKNIQYF. The variable domain in full, completed from reference TRBV9 and TRBJ2-4, reads DSGVTQTPKHLITATGQRVTLRCSPRSGDLSVYWYQQSLDQGLQFLIQYYNGEERAKGNILERFSAQQFPDLHSELNLSSLELGDSALYFCASSVADTAKNIQYFGAGTRLSVL.